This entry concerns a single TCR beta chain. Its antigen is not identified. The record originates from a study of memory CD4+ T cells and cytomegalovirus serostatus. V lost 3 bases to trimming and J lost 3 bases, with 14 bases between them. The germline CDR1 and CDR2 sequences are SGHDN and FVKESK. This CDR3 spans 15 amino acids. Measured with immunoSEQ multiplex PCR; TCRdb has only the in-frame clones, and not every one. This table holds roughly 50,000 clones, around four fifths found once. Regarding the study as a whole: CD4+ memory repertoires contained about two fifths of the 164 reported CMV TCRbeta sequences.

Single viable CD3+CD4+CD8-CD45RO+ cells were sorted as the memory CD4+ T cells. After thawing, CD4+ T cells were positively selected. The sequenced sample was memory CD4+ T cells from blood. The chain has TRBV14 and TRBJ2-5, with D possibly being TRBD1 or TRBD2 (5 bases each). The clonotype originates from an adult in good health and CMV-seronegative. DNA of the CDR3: TGTGCCAGCAGCCACGACGGGACGAGAAAAGAGACCCAGTACTTC. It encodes CASSHDGTRKETQYF.